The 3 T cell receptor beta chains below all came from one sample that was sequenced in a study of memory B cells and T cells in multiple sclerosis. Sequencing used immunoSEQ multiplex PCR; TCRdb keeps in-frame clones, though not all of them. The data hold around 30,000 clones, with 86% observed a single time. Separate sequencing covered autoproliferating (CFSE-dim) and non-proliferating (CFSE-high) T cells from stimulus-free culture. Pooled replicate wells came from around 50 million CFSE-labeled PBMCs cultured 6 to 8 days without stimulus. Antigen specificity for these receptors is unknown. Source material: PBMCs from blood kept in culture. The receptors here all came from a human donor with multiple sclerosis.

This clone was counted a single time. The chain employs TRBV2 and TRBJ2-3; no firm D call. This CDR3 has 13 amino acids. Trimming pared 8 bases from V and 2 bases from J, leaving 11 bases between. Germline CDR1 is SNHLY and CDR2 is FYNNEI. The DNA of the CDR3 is TGTGCCAGCGTCGGCAGAAACACAGATACGCAGTATTTT. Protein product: CASVGRNTDTQYF.

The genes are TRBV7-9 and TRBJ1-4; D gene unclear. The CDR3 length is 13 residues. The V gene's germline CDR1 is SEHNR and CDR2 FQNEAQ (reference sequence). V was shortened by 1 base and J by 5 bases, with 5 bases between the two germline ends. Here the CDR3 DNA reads TGTGCCAGCAGCTTAGACACCAATGAAAAACTGTTTTTT. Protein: CASSLDTNEKLFF.

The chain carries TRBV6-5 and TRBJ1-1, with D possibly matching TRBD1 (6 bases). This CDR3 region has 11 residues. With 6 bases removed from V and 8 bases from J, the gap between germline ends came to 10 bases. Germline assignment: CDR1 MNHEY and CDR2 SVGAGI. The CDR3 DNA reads TGTGCCAGCAGGTGGGGGCGCGAAGCTTTCTTT. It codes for CASRWGREAFF.